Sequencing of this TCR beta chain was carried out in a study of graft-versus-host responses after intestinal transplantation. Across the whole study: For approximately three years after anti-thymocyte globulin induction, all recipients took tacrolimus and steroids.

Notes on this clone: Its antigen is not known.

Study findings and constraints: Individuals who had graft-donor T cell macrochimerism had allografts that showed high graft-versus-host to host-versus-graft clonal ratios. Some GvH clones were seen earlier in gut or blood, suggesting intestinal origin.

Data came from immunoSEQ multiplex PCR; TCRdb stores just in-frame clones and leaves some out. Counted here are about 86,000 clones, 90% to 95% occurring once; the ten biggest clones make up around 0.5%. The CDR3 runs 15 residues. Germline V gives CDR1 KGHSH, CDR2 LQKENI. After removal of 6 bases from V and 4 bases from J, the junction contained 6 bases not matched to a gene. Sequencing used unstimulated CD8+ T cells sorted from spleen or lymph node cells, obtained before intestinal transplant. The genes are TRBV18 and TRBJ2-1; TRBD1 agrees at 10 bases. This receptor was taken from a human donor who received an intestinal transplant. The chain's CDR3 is CASSLRGQGYNEQFF. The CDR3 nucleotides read TGTGCCAGCTCGCTTCGGGGACAGGGGTACAATGAGCAGTTCTTC. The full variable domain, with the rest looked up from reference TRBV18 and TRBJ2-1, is NAGVMQNPRHLVRRRGQEARLRCSPMKGHSHVYWYRQLPEEGLKFMVYLQKENIIDESGMPKERFSAEFPKEGPSILRIQQVVRGDSAAYFCASSLRGQGYNEQFFGPGTRLTVL.